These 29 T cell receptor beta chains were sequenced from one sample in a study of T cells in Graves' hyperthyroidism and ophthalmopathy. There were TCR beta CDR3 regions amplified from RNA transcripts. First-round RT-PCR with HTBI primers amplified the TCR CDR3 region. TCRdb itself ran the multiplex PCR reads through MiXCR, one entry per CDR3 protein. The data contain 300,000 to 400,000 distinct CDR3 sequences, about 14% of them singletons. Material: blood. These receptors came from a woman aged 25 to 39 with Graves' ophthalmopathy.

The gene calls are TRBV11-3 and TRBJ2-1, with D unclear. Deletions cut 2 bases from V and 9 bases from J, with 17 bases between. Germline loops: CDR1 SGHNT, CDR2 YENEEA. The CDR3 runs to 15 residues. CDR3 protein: CASSLHRGVDSEQFF. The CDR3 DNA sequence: TGTGCCAGCAGCTTACACAGAGGTGTGGATAGTGAGCAGTTCTTC.

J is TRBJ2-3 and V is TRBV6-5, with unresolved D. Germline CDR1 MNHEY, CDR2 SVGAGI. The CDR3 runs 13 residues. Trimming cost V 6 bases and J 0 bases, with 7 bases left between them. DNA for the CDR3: TGTGCCAGCAGACTCGACAGCACAGATACGCAGTATTTT. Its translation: CASRLDSTDTQYF.

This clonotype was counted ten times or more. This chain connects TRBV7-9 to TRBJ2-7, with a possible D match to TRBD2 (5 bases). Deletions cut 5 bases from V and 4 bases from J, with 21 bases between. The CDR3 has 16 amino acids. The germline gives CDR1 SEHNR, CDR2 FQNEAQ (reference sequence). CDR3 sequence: CASSPDGVKLTYEQYF. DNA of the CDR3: TGTGCCAGCAGCCCGGACGGGGTGAAATTAACTTACGAGCAGTACTTC.

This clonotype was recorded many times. The CDR3 DNA reads TGTGCCAGCAGCTCGGAACGTCAGGGGACTAGGTATGGCTACACCTTC. It specifies CASSSERQGTRYGYTF. The V gene is TRBV12-3 or TRBV12-4, the J gene TRBJ1-2; possibly TRBD1 for D (6 bases). CDR3 length: 16 amino acids. Trimming removed 6 bases at V and 5 bases at J, with 22 bases between.

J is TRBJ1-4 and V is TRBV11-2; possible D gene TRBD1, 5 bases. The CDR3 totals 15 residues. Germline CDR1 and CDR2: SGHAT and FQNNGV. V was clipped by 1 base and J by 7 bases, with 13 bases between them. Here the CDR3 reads CASSLGDRRVEKLFF. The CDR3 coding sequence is TGTGCCAGCAGCTTAGGGGACCGGCGGGTTGAAAAACTGTTTTTT.

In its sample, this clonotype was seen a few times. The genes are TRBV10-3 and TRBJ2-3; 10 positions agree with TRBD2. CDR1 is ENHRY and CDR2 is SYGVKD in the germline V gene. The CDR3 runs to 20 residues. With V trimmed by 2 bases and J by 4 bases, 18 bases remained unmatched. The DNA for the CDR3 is TGTGCCATCAGTGAGACCCCCTTTCCCACTAGCGGGGCCGGGGCAGATACGCAGTATTTT. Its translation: CAISETPFPTSGAGADTQYF.

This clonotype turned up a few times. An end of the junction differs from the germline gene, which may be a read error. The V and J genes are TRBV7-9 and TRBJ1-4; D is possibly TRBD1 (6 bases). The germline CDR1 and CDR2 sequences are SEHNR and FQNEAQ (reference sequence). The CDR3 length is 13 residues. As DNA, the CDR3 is TGTGCCAGCAGAATAGACAGGAATGAAAAACTGCTTTTT. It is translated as CASRIDRNEKLLF.

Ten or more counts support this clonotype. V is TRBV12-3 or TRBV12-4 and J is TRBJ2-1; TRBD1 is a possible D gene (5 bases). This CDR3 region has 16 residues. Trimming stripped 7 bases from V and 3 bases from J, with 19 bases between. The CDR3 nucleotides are TGTGCCAGCATCTCCCACAGGCTCCTCAACTACAATGAGCAGTTCTTC. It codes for CASISHRLLNYNEQFF.

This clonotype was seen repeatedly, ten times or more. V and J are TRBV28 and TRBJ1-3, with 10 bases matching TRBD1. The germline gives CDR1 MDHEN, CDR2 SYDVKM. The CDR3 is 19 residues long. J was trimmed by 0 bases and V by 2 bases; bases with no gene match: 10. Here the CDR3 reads CASSLEGQGTEFSGNTIYF. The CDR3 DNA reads TGTGCCAGCAGTTTAGAGGGACAGGGGACTGAGTTCTCTGGAAACACCATATATTTT.

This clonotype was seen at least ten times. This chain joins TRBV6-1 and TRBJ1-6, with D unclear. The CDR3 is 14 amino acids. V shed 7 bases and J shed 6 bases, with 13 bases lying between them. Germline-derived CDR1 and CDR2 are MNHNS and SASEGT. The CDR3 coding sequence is TGTGCCAGCAACCCCGTTGGGAGTAATTCACCCCTCCACTTT. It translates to CASNPVGSNSPLHF.

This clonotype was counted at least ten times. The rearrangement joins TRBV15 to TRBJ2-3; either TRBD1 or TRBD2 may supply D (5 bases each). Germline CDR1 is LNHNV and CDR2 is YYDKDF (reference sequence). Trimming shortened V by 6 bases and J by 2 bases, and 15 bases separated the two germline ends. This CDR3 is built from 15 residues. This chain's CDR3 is CATSTRGGPTDTQYF. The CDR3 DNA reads TGTGCCACCAGTACTCGTGGGGGACCCACAGATACGCAGTATTTT.

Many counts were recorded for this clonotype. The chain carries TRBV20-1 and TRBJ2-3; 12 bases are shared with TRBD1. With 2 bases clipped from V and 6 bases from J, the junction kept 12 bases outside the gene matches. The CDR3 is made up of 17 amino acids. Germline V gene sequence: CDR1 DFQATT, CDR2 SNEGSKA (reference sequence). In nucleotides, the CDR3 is TGCAGTGCTAGATCTCTGGGACAGGGGGCTGGTTGGGATACGCAGTATTTT. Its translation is CSARSLGQGAGWDTQYF.

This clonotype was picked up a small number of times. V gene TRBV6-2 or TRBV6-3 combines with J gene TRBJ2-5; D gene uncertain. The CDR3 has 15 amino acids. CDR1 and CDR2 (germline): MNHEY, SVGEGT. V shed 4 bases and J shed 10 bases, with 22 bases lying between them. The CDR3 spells CASSSHSAPDMLQYF. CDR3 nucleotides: TGTGCCAGCAGTTCCCACTCCGCGCCCGATATGCTCCAGTACTTC.

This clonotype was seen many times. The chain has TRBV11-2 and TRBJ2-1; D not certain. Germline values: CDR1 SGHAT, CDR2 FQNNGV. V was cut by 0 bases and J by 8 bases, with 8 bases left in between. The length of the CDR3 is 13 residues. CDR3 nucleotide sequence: TGTGCCAGCAGCTTAGAATATGGGGATGAGCAGTTCTTC. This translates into CASSLEYGDEQFF.

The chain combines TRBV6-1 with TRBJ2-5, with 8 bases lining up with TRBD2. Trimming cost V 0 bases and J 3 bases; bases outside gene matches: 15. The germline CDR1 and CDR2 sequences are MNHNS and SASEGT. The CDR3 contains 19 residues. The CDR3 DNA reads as TGTGCCAGCAGTGAAGCACCGGGGGGGCCCCATTCATTGGAAGAGACCCAGTACTTC. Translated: CASSEAPGGPHSLEETQYF.

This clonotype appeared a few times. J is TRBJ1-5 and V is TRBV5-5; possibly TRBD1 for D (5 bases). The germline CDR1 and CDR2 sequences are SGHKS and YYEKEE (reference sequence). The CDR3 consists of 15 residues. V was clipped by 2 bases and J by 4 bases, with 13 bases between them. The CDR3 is CASSLKGSGNQPQHF. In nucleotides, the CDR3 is TGTGCCAGCAGCTTAAAGGGGTCAGGGAATCAGCCCCAGCATTTT.

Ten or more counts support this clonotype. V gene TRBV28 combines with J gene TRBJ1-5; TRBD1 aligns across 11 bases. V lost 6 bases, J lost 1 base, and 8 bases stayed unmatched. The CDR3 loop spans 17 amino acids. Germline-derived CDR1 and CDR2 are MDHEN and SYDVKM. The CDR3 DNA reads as TGTGCCAGCAGCACGGGACAGGGGGTAGGAAGCAATCAGCCCCAGCATTTT. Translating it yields CASSTGQGVGSNQPQHF.

The CDR3 DNA follows: TGCAGTGCTAGTGCCCAGGGTGGCTACACCTTC. It yields the protein CSASAQGGYTF. V usage is TRBV20-1 and J usage is TRBJ1-2; maybe TRBD1 (5 bases). The CDR3 runs to 11 residues. V lost 3 bases, J lost 7 bases, and 9 bases lay in between. Germline V gene lookup returns CDR1 DFQATT and CDR2 SNEGSKA (reference sequence).

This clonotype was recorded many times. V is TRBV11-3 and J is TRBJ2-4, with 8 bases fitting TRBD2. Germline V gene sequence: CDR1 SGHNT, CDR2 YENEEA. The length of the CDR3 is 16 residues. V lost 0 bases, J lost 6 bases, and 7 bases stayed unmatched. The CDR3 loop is CASSLDLSSGGNIQYF. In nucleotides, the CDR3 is TGTGCCAGCAGCTTAGATCTGTCCAGCGGGGGAAACATTCAGTACTTC.

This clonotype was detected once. The CDR3 coding sequence is TGTGCCAGCAGTGCCCCAGGGTATACGGGCTATGGCTACACCTTC. It encodes CASSAPGYTGYGYTF. The rearrangement joins TRBV2 to TRBJ1-2; TRBD1 might be the D (5 bases). Germline V CDR1 and CDR2: SNHLY, FYNNEI. CDR3 length: 15 residues. Between the trimmed V and J ends, which lost 4 bases and 4 bases, there was a span of 16 bases.

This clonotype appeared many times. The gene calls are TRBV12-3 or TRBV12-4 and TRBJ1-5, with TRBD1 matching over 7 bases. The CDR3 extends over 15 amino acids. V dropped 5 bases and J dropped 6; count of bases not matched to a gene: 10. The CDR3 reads CASSLTDRESQPQHF. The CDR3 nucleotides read TGTGCCAGCAGTCTAACTGACAGGGAAAGTCAGCCCCAGCATTTT.

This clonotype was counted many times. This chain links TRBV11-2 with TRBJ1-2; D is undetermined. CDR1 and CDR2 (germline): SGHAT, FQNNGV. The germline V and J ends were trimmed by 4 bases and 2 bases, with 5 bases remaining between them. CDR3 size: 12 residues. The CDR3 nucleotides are TGTGCCAGCAGCTCAAGGAACTATGGCTACACCTTC. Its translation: CASSSRNYGYTF.

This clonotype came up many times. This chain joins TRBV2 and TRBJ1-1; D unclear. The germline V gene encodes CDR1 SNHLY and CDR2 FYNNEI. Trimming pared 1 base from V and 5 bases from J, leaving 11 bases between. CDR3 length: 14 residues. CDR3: CASSEEATKTEAFF. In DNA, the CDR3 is TGTGCCAGCAGTGAAGAGGCCACCAAAACTGAAGCTTTCTTT.

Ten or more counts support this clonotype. CDR3 protein: CASSQDPQGVTGELFF. The CDR3, as DNA: TGTGCCAGCAGCCAAGACCCACAGGGGGTTACCGGGGAGCTGTTTTTT. The chain combines TRBV3-1 with TRBJ2-2; 8 bases line up with TRBD1. Germline V gene lookup returns CDR1 LGHDT and CDR2 YNNKEL (reference sequence). The length of the CDR3 is 16 residues. The junction had 5 bases not matched to a gene; V was cut back by 0 bases and J by 5 bases.

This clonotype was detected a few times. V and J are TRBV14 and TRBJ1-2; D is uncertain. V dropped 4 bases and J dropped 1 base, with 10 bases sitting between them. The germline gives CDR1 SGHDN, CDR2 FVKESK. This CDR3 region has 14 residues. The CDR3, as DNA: TGTGCCAGCAGCCCGGGGTCCCTTAACTATGGCTACACCTTC. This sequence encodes CASSPGSLNYGYTF.

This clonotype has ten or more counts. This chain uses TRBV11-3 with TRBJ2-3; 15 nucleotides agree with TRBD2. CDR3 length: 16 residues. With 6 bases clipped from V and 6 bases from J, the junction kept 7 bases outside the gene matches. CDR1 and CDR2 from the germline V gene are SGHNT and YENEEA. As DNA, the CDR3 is TGTGCCAGCAGGACATCCGGGACTAGCGGGGGGGATACGCAGTATTTT. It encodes CASRTSGTSGGDTQYF.

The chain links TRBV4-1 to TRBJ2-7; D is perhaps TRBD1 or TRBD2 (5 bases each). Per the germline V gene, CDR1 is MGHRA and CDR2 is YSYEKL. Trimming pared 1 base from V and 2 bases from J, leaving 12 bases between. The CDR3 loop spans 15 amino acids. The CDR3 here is CASSQGGTRTYEQYF. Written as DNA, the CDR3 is TGCGCCAGCAGCCAAGGTGGGACCCGGACCTACGAGCAGTACTTC.

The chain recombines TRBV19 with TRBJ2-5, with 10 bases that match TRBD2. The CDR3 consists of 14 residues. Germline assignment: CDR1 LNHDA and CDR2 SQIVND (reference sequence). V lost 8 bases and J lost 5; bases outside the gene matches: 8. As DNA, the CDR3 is TGTGCCAGTGGGTTAGCGGGGGGCCGGGAGACCCAGTACTTC. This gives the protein CASGLAGGRETQYF.

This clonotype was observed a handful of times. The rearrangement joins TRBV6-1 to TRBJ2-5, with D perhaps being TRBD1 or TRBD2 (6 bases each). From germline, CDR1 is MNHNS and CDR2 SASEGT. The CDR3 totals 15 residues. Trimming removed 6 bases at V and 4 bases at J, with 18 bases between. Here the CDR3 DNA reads TGTGCCAGCAGAACGAACAGGGCCGGGGGAGAGACCCAGTACTTC. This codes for CASRTNRAGGETQYF.